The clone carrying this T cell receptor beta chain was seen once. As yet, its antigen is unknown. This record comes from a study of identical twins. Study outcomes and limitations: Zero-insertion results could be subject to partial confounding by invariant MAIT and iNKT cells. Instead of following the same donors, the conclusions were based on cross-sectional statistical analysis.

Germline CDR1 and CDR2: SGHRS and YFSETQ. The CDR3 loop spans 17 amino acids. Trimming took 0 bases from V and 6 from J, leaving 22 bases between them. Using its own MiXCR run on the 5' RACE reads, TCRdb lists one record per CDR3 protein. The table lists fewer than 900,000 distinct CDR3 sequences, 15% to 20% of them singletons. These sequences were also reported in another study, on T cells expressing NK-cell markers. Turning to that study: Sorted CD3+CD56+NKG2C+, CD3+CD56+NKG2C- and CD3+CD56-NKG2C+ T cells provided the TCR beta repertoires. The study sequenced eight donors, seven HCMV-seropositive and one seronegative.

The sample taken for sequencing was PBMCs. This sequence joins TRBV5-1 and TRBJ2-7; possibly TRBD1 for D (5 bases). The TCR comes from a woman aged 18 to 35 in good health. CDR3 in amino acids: CASSLGIVGDGSGEQYF. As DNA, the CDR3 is TGCGCCAGCAGCTTGGGTATTGTAGGGGATGGTTCGGGCGAGCAGTACTTC.